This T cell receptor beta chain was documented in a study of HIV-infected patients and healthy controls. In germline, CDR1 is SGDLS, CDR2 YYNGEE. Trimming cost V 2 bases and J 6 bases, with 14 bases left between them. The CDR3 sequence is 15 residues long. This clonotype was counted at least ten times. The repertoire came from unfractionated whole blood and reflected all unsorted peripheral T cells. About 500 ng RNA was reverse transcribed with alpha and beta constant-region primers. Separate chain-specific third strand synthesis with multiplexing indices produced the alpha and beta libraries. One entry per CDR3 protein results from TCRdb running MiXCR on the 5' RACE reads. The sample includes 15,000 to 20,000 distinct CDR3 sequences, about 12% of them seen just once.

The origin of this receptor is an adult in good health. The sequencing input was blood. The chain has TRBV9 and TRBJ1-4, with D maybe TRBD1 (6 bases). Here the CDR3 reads CASSVGGQQHEKLFF. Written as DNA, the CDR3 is TGTGCCAGCAGCGTGGGAGGACAGCAGCATGAAAAACTGTTTTTT.